This TCR beta chain is from a study of cytomegalovirus exposure and HLA in healthy donors. On this clone: Its antigen is still unknown.

Study-wide results and caveats: Generally TCR sequences proved uncommon, though certain public TCRs appeared in numerous donors.

Clones were read by immunoSEQ multiplex PCR, and TCRdb kept only the in-frame ones, dropping some. The repertoire holds under 400,000 clones, with approximately 86% as singletons. V lost 1 base and J lost 0, with 6 bases in between. The CDR3 extends over 15 amino acids. Germline V gene data show CDR1 as SGHAT and CDR2 as FQNNGV. Sequenced: PBMCs. The TCR comes from a man aged 30 to 39 in good health and CMV-seronegative. The rearrangement links TRBV11-2 to TRBJ2-2; possible D gene TRBD1, 5 bases. CDR3 sequence: CASSLVRANTGELFF. The CDR3 bases are TGTGCCAGCAGCTTAGTCAGGGCGAACACCGGGGAGCTGTTTTTT.